This T cell receptor beta chain was recovered during a study of read filtering for tumor transcriptome and immune sequencing. Study information: Revised staging placed eight or nine patients in R-ISS I, about 16 in II, more than five in III. Transcriptome libraries were built from DNase-treated RNA. Broader study findings: About 81.9% of IR-seq clonotypes had one read, totaling about 3.5% of reads; RNA-seq: around 70% and 40%.

From around 440 ng of RNA, a library with molecular barcoded alpha/delta and beta/gamma adaptors was made. TCRdb redid the calling of the reads with MiXCR, one entry per CDR3 protein. The data show 8,000 to 10,000 distinct CDR3 sequences, about 16% seen once. The CDR3 is 14 residues long. Trimming shortened V by 3 bases and J by 7 bases, and 16 bases separated the two germline ends. Germline values: CDR1 DFQATT, CDR2 SNEGSKA (reference sequence). As for this clonotype: The antigen remains unidentified.

This receptor was obtained from a donor aged 40 or older with multiple myeloma. The chain employs TRBV20-1 and TRBJ1-5, with D tentatively TRBD1 (5 bases). Sequenced: a population of CD138-negative cells sorted from bone marrow. The CDR3 loop is CSASKGQGDQPQHF. Written as DNA, the CDR3 is TGCAGTGCTAGCAAGGGGCAGGGTGACCAGCCCCAGCATTTT.